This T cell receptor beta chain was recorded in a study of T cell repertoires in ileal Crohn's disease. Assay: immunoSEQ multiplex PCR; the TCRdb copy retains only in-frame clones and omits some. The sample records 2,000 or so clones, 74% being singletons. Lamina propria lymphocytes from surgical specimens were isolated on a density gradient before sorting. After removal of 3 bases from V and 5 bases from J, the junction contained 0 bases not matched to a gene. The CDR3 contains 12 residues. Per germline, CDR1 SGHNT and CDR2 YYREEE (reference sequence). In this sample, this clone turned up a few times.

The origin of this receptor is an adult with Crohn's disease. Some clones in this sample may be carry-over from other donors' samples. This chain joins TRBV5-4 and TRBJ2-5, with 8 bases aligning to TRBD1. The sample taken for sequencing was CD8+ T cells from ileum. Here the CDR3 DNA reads TGTGCCAGCAGCTACAGGGGGGAGACCCAGTACTTC. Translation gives CASSYRGETQYF.